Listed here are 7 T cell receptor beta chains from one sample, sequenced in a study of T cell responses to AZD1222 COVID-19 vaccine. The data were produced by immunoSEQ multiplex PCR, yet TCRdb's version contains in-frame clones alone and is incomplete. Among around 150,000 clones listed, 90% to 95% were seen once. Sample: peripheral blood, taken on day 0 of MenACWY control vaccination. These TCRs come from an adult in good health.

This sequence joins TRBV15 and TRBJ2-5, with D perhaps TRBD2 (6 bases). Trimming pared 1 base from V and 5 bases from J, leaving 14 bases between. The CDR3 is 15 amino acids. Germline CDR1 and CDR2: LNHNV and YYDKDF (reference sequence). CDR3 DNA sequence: TGTGCCACCAGCAGAGCCCCGGGAGTTGGGGAGACCCAGTACTTC. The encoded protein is CATSRAPGVGETQYF. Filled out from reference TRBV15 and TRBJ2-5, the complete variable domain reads DAMVIQNPRYQVTQFGKPVTLSCSQTLNHNVMYWYQQKSSQAPKLLFHYYDKDFNNEADTPDNFQSRRPNTSFCFLDIRSPGLGDTAMYLCATSRAPGVGETQYFGPGTRLLVL.

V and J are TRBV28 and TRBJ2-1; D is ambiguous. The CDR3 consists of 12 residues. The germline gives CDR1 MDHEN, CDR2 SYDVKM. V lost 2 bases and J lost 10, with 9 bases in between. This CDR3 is CASSLPNREQFF. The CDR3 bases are TGTGCCAGCAGTTTACCTAACAGAGAGCAGTTCTTC.

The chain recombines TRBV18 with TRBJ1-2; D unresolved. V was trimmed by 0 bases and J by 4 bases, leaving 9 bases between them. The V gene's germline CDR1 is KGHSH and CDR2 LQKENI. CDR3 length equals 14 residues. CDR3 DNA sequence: TGTGCCAGCTCACCACCGGAATTAATCTATGGCTACACCTTC. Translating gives CASSPPELIYGYTF.

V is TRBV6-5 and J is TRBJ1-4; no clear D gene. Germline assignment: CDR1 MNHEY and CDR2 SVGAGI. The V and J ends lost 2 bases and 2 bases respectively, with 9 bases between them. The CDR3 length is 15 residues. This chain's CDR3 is CASSYGDHTNEKLFF. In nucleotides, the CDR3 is TGTGCCAGCAGTTACGGAGATCATACTAATGAAAAACTGTTTTTT.

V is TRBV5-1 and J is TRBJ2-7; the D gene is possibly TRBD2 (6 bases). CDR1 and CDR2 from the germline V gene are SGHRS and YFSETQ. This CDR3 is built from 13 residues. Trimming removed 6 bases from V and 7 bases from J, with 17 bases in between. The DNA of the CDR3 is TGCGCCAGCACCACTAGCCCTGGTGAGGAGCAGTACTTC. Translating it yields CASTTSPGEEQYF.

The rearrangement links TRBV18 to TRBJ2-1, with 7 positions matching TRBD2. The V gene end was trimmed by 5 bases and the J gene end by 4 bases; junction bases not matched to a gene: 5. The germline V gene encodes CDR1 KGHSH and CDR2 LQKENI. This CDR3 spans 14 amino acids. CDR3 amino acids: CASSTTSEYNEQFF. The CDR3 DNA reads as TGTGCCAGCTCAACAACTAGCGAGTACAATGAGCAGTTCTTC.

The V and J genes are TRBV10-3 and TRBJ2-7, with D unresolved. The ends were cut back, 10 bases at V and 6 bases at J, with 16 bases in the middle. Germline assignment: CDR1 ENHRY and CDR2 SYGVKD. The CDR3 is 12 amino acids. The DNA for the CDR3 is TGTGCCACCTCCGGGCCTTCTGGCGAGCAGTACTTC. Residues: CATSGPSGEQYF.